This T cell receptor (beta chain) originates from a study of blood T cell repertoires in COVID-19. Across the study: Samples taken during acute and convalescent COVID-19 were collected in the United States, Italy and Spain.

Assay: immunoSEQ multiplex PCR; the TCRdb copy retains only in-frame clones and omits some. Of 300,000 to 400,000 clones listed, 88% were seen once; the top ten hold over 0.9%. Germline lookup yields CDR1 KGHDR and CDR2 SFDVKD. This CDR3 region has 15 residues. V lost 7 bases, J lost 8 bases, and 6 bases stayed unmatched. The source is a woman under 40 with acute COVID-19. Sequencing was done on a sample of PBMCs or T cells enriched from blood (not recorded which). The chain employs TRBV24-1 and TRBJ2-1; the match to TRBD2 covers 14 bases. CDR3 DNA: TGTGCCACCAGCCGACTAGCGGGGGGGCCGGATGAGCAGTTCTTC. It encodes CATSRLAGGPDEQFF.